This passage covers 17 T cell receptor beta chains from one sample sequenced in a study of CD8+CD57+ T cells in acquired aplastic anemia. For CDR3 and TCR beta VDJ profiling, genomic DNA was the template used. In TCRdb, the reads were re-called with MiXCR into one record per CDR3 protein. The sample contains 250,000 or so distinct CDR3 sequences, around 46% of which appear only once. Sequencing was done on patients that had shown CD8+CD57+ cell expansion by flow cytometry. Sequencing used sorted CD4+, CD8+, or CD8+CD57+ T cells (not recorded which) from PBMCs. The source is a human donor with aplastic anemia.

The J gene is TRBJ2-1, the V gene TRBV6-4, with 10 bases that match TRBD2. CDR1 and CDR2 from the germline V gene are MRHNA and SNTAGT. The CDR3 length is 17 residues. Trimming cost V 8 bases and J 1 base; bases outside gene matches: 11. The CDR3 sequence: CASQALTSGPSYNEQFF. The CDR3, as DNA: TGTGCCAGCCAAGCTTTGACTAGCGGGCCTTCCTACAATGAGCAGTTCTTC.

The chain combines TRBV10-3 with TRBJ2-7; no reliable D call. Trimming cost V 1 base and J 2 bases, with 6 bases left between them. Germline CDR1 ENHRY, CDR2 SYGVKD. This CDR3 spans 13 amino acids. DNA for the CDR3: TGTGCCATCAGTGAGTATCGAACCTACGAGCAGTACTTC. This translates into CAISEYRTYEQYF.

In DNA form, the CDR3 reads TGTGCACAGGGACAGGCCGGGTTCGGGGCCAACGTCCTGACTTTC. It encodes CAQGQAGFGANVLTF. J is TRBJ2-6 and V is TRBV30, with 8 positions matching TRBD1. This CDR3 comprises 15 residues. In germline, CDR1 is GTSNPN, CDR2 SVGIG (reference sequence).

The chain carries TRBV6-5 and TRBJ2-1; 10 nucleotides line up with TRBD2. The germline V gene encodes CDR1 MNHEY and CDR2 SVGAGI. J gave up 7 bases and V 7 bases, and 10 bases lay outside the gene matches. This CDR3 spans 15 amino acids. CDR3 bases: TGTGCCAGCACCCAGCCCACTAGCGGGACGAATGAGCAGTTCTTC. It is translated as CASTQPTSGTNEQFF.

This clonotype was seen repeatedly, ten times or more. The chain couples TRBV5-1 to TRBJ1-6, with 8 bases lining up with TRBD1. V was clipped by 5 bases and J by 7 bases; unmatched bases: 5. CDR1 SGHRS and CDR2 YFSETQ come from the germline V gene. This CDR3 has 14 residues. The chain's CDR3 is CASRSTGGNSPLHF. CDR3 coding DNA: TGCGCCAGCAGGTCAACAGGGGGGAATTCACCCCTCCACTTT.

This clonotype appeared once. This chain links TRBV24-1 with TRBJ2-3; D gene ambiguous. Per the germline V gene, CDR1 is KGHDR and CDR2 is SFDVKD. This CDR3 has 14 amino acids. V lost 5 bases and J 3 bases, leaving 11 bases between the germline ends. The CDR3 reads CATSVTARTDTQYF. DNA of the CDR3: TGTGCCACCAGTGTAACAGCGCGAACAGATACGCAGTATTTT.

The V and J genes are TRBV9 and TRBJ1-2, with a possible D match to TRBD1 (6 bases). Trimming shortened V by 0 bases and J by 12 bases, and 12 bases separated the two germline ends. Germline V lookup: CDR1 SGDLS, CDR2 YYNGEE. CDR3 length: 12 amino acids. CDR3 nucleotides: TGTGCCAGCAGCGTAGTCCCGGGGGCTAACACCTTC. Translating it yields CASSVVPGANTF. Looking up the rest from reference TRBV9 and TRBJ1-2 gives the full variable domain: DSGVTQTPKHLITATGQRVTLRCSPRSGDLSVYWYQQSLDQGLQFLIQYYNGEERAKGNILERFSAQQFPDLHSELNLSSLELGDSALYFCASSVVPGANTFGSGTRLTVV.

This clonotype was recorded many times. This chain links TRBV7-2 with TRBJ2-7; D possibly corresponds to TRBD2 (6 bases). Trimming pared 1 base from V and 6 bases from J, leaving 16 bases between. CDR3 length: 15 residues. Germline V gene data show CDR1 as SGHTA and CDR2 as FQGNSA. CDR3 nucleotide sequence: TGTGCCAGCAGCTTAGATTTCGGAGACGGGAGCGAGCAGTACTTC. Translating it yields CASSLDFGDGSEQYF.

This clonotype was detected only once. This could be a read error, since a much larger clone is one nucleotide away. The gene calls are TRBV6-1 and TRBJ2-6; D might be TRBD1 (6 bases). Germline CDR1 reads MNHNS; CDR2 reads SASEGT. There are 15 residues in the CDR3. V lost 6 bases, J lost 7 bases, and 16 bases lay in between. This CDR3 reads CASRYLQDSANVLTF. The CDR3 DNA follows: TGTGCCAGCAGGTATCTTCAGGACAGCGCCAACGTCCTGACTTTC.

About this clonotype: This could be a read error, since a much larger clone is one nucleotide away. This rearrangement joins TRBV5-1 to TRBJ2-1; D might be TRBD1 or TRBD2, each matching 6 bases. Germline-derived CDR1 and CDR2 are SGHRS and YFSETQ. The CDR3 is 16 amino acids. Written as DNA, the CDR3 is TGCGCCAGCAGCCAAGATCGGGGGCTTGACTACGATGAGCAGTTCTTC. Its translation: CASSQDRGLDYDEQFF.

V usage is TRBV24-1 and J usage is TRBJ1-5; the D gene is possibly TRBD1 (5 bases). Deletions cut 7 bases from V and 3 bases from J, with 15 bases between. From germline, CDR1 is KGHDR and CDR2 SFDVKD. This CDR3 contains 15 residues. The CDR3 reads CATSGSGTDNQPQHF. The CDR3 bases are TGTGCCACCAGCGGCAGCGGGACGGACAATCAGCCCCAGCATTTT.

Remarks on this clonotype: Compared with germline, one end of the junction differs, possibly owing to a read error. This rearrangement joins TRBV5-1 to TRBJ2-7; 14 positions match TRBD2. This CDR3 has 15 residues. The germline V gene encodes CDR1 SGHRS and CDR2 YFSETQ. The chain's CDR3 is CASGLGTSGRDEQYF. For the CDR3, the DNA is TGTGCCAGCGGCCTAGGGACTAGCGGGAGAGACGAGCAGTACTTC.

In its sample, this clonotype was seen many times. The CDR3 loop is CASSPLAGGLDEQFF. The CDR3, as DNA: TGTGCCAGTAGTCCGCTAGCGGGAGGACTCGATGAGCAGTTCTTC. This chain uses TRBV19 with TRBJ2-1; 11 nucleotides line up with TRBD2. Germline trimming cut 5 bases from V and 8 bases from J; bases unmatched to any gene: 8. This CDR3 spans 15 amino acids. In germline, CDR1 is LNHDA, CDR2 SQIVND (reference sequence).

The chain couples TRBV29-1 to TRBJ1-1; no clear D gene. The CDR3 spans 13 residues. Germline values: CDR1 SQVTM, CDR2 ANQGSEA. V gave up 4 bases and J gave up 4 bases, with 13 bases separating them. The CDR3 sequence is CSVAGSWGTEAFF. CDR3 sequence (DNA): TGCAGCGTTGCGGGATCCTGGGGCACTGAAGCTTTCTTT.

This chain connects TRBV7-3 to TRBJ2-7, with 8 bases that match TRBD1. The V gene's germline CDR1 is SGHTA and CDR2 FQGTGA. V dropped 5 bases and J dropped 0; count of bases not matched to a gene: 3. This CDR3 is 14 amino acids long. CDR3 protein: CASSVQGGSYEQYF. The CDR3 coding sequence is TGTGCCAGCAGCGTACAGGGGGGCTCCTACGAGCAGTACTTC.

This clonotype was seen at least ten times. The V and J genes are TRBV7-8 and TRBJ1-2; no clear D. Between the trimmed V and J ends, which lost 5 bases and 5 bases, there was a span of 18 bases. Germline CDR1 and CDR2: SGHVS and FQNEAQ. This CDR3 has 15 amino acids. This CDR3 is CASSPGFVALYGYTF. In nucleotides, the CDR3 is TGTGCCAGCAGCCCGGGTTTTGTCGCGCTGTATGGCTACACCTTC.

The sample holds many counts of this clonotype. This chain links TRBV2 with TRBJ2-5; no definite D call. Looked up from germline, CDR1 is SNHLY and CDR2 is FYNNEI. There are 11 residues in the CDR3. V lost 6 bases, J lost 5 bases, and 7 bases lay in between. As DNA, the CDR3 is TGTGCCAGCAGGAATAGGGAGACCCAGTACTTC. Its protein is CASRNRETQYF.